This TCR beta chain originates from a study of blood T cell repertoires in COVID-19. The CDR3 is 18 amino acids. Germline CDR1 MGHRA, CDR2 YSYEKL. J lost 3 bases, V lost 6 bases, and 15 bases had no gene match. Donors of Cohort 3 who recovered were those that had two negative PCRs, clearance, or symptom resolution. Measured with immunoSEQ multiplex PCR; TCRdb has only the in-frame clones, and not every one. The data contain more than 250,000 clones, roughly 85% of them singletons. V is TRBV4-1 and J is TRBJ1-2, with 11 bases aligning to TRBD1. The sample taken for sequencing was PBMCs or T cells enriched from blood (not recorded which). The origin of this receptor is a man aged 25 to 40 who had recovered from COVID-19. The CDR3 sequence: CASRTVGTGGRKDYGYTF. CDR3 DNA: TGCGCCAGCAGAACCGTGGGGACAGGGGGAAGGAAAGACTATGGCTACACCTTC.